Listed here is a single T cell receptor (beta chain). Trimming removed 0 bases from V and 6 bases from J; junction bases left unmatched: 10. Germline V gene data show CDR1 as MNHEY and CDR2 as SVGEGT. This CDR3 has 16 amino acids. The source of the sample is a study of blood T cell repertoires in COVID-19. Turning to the study itself: Material from acute and convalescent COVID-19 was sourced from the United States, Italy and Spain. The analysed material was cDNA or gDNA that came from T cells, B-cell-depleted T cells, or PBMCs.

In the original processing: Quantification of nucleated cells was approximated via reference gene primer amplification. Sequencing used immunoSEQ multiplex PCR; TCRdb keeps in-frame clones, though not all of them. The V and J calls and the clone size are those of that table, but D and trimming were determined from the DNA. This sample yields about 210,000 clones, of which around 83% are seen a single time; about 8.1% belongs to the top ten. This TCR came from a woman in her forties or fifties with acute or convalescent COVID-19. The sample consisted of peripheral blood. V gene TRBV6-2 or TRBV6-3 combines with J gene TRBJ2-7, with TRBD2 matching over 8 bases. The DNA of the CDR3 is TGTGCCAGCAGTTACTCGAGGTCGGGAGGGCCTGGCGAGCAGTACTTC. Protein: CASSYSRSGGPGEQYF.